Listed here are 10 T cell receptor beta chains from one sample, sequenced in a study of CD8+CD57+ T cells in acquired aplastic anemia. CDR3 and TCR beta VDJ profiling relied on a genomic DNA template. TCRdb called the reads again in MiXCR, with one record for every CDR3 protein. The sample has some 240,000 distinct CDR3 sequences, 34% seen once. Sample: sorted CD4+, CD8+, or CD8+CD57+ T cells (not recorded which) from PBMCs. These receptors came from a human donor in good health, serving as a control.

The chain joins TRBV20-1 to TRBJ2-7; D tentatively reads TRBD1 or TRBD2 (5 bases each). This CDR3 has 14 amino acids. Germline lookup yields CDR1 DFQATT and CDR2 SNEGSKA (reference sequence). V was cut by 4 bases and J by 6 bases, with 19 bases left in between. CDR3 in amino acids: CSAILAGRGSEQYV. The DNA of the CDR3 is TGCAGTGCTATCCTGGCAGGGAGAGGTAGCGAGCAGTACGTC.

The chain combines TRBV6-1 with TRBJ1-1; the D gene is possibly TRBD1 (5 bases). The germline V and J ends were trimmed by 7 bases and 1 base, with 10 bases remaining between them. This CDR3 is built from 13 residues. Germline V CDR1 and CDR2: MNHNS, SASEGT. CDR3 residues: CASNIDRNTEAFF. The CDR3 bases are TGTGCCAGCAACATTGACAGGAACACTGAAGCTTTCTTT.

In its sample, this clonotype was seen many times. The V and J genes are TRBV3-1 and TRBJ1-6; maybe TRBD1 (5 bases). Trimming shortened V by 1 base and J by 9 bases, and 10 bases separated the two germline ends. The CDR3 loop spans 14 amino acids. Looked up from germline, CDR1 is LGHDT and CDR2 is YNNKEL (reference sequence). CDR3 DNA: TGTGCCAGCAGCCAAGGGGACGGGGTTTCACCCCTCCACTTT. Translating gives CASSQGDGVSPLHF.

As regards this clonotype: A clone one base away is much larger, so this may be a read error. This chain links TRBV5-6 with TRBJ1-5, with 10 nucleotides matching TRBD1. The length of the CDR3 is 14 residues. In germline, CDR1 is SGHDT, CDR2 YYEEEE. The CDR3, as DNA: TGTGCCAGCAGCGAGGGACAGGGGCATCAGCCCCGGCATTTT. It encodes CASSEGQGHQPRHF.

The rearrangement joins TRBV10-3 to TRBJ1-6; 7 nucleotides align to TRBD1. Trimming at V came to 0 bases and at J to 7 bases, leaving 6 bases not matched to a gene. CDR1 is ENHRY, CDR2 SYGVKD, per germline. The CDR3 consists of 16 residues. CDR3 protein: CAISESRDSRNSPLHF. CDR3 DNA sequence: TGTGCCATCAGTGAGTCCCGGGACAGCAGAAATTCACCCCTCCACTTT.

The chain couples TRBV29-1 to TRBJ1-2; possibly TRBD1 for D (6 bases). The CDR3 spans 13 residues. Trimming took 6 bases from V and 4 from J, leaving 15 bases between them. Germline loops: CDR1 SQVTM, CDR2 ANQGSEA. The CDR3 is CSVDWGGTYGYTF. CDR3 bases: TGCAGCGTAGATTGGGGGGGCACCTATGGCTACACCTTC.

This clonotype was observed many times. The V call is TRBV10-3, the J call TRBJ1-1; TRBD1 is a possible D gene (5 bases). Trimming stripped 4 bases from V and 5 bases from J, with 11 bases between. Germline CDR1 ENHRY, CDR2 SYGVKD. This CDR3 region has 13 residues. The CDR3 here is CAISGARETEAFF. The CDR3 DNA follows: TGTGCCATCAGTGGAGCCAGGGAGACTGAAGCTTTCTTT.

This clonotype was recorded at least ten times. J is TRBJ2-5 and V is TRBV2; possibly TRBD2 for D (6 bases). This CDR3 is 13 amino acids long. Germline V gives CDR1 SNHLY, CDR2 FYNNEI. Between the trimmed V and J ends, which lost 4 bases and 5 bases, there was a span of 11 bases. The CDR3 DNA reads TGTGCCAGCAGTGGGGACTCTTGGGAGACCCAGTACTTC. Its protein product is CASSGDSWETQYF.

This clonotype was picked up many times. The chain has TRBV10-2 and TRBJ2-3, with D unresolved. CDR3 length: 13 residues. Trimming removed 6 bases at V and 0 bases at J, with 7 bases between. Germline CDR1 and CDR2: WSHSY and SAAADI. The CDR3 reads CASRETSTDTQYF. As DNA, the CDR3 is TGCGCCAGCAGGGAGACCAGCACAGATACGCAGTATTTT.

The V gene is TRBV11-3, the J gene TRBJ1-3, with TRBD1 matching 9 bases. Germline-derived CDR1 and CDR2 are SGHNT and YENEEA. V was clipped by 5 bases and J by 4 bases; unmatched bases: 6. This CDR3 region has 15 residues. DNA for the CDR3: TGTGCCAGCAGCACGGGACAGGGTAAAGGAAACACCATATATTTT. Residues: CASSTGQGKGNTIYF.